The rows below give T cell receptor beta chains drawn from one sample of a study of blood T cell repertoires in COVID-19. The data were produced by immunoSEQ multiplex PCR, yet TCRdb's version contains in-frame clones alone and is incomplete. The table shows approximately 280,000 clones, with about 88% occurring only once. The specimen sequenced was peripheral blood. All receptors derive from a human donor with COVID-19, enrolled during active disease. The donor label of this sample is uncertain. CDR3s include the opening cysteine and the closing phenylalanine or tryptophan. Fields, in order: D gene, clone size, V gene, J gene, CDR3 protein, CDR3 DNA. A D gene is named only where the DNA matches it firmly. The size of a clone is reported for some rows only, either as once, few or many, or as a class for expanded clones.

NA	NA	TRBV7-9	TRBJ1-4	CASSPERGEKLFF	TGTGCCAGCAGCCCGGAACGAGGTGAAAAACTGTTTTTT
TRBD2	NA	TRBV11-2	TRBJ2-3	CASSSSGLAGNTQYF	TGTGCCAGCAGCTCCTCGGGACTAGCGGGAAATACGCAGTATTTT
TRBD1	NA	TRBV9	TRBJ1-6	CASSAAGTGVNSPLHF	TGTGCCAGCAGCGCGGCCGGGACAGGGGTTAATTCACCCCTCCACTTT
NA	NA	TRBV29-1	TRBJ1-5	CSVLLTDGPQHF	TGCAGCGTCCTCCTTACAGACGGTCCCCAGCATTTT
NA	NA	TRBV30	TRBJ1-2	CAWSVKGVGGYTF	TGTGCCTGGAGTGTAAAGGGGGTCGGAGGCTACACCTTC
NA	NA	TRBV5-1	TRBJ2-7	CASSPSGGGSYEQYF	TGCGCCAGCAGCCCTAGCGGAGGGGGCTCCTACGAGCAGTACTTC
NA	NA	TRBV2	TRBJ2-5	CASDRNQMETQYF	TGTGCCAGCGACAGAAATCAGATGGAGACCCAGTACTTC
NA	NA	TRBV9	TRBJ2-2	CASSVRQGYTGELFF	TGTGCCAGCAGCGTGAGGCAGGGATACACCGGGGAGCTGTTTTTT
NA	NA	TRBV28	TRBJ1-1	CASSPTVERNTEAFF	TGTGCCAGCAGCCCCACGGTTGAGAGGAACACTGAAGCTTTCTTT
TRBD1	NA	TRBV6-5	TRBJ1-3	CASSTTGTKQDTIYF	TGTGCCAGCAGTACGACAGGGACAAAACAGGACACCATATATTTT
NA	NA	TRBV7-8	TRBJ2-2	CASSRGQNTGELFF	TGTGCCAGCAGCCGAGGACAAAACACCGGGGAGCTGTTTTTT
NA	NA	TRBV30	TRBJ1-4	CAWSVTANEKLFF	TGTGCCTGGAGTGTAACTGCTAATGAAAAACTGTTTTTT
NA	NA	TRBV27	TRBJ1-5	CASSLLGATASNQPQHF	TGTGCCAGCAGTTTATTGGGCGCGACCGCCAGCAATCAGCCCCAGCATTTT
NA	few	TRBV5-4	TRBJ2-5	CASSLRSGQAETQYF	TGTGCCAGCAGCTTGAGGTCAGGGCAGGCAGAGACCCAGTACTTC
NA	NA	TRBV21-1	TRBJ2-4	CASSKAGGLAGEDFRAKNIQYF	TGTGCCAGCAGCAAAGCCGGGGGACTAGCGGGAGAGGATTTCAGAGCCAAAAACATTCAGTACTTC
TRBD1	NA	TRBV19	TRBJ1-6	CASREGQGAGSPLHF	TGTGCCAGTAGGGAAGGACAGGGAGCAGGATCACCCCTCCACTTT
TRBD1	NA	TRBV9	TRBJ2-7	CASSGSGTDYEQYF	TGTGCCAGCAGCGGATCCGGGACAGACTACGAGCAGTACTTC
NA	NA	TRBV19	TRBJ1-1	CASSIGIAAENTEAFF	TGTGCCAGTAGTATAGGAATTGCGGCAGAAAACACTGAAGCTTTCTTT
NA	NA	TRBV11-3	TRBJ2-3	CASSLGGGDTSTDTQYF	TGTGCCAGCAGCTTAGGGGGTGGGGACACCTCCACAGATACGCAGTATTTT
NA	NA	TRBV28	TRBJ1-1	CASSPQGFGTEAFF	TGTGCCAGCAGTCCTCAGGGGTTTGGCACTGAAGCTTTCTTT
TRBD1	NA	TRBV5-1	TRBJ1-1	CASTSRGRDTEAFF	TGCGCCAGCACCTCTAGGGGGCGCGACACTGAAGCTTTCTTT
NA	once	TRBV7-9	TRBJ1-2	CASSSRDTNYGYTF	TGTGCCAGCAGTTCCCGGGATACTAACTATGGCTACACCTTC
TRBD1	NA	TRBV19	TRBJ2-7	CASSGRTGGYEQYF	TGTGCCAGTAGTGGCCGGACAGGAGGCTACGAGCAGTACTTC
NA	NA	TRBV28	TRBJ2-1	CASSLGGVSFNEQFF	TGTGCCAGCAGTTTGGGCGGGGTTTCTTTCAATGAGCAGTTCTTC
NA	once	TRBV21-1	TRBJ2-7	CASRDRRSEQYF	TGTGCCAGCCGCGATAGGCGGAGCGAGCAGTACTTC
TRBD1	NA	TRBV28	TRBJ1-6	CASSGQGNSPLHF	TGTGCCAGCAGTGGACAGGGGAATTCACCCCTCCACTTT
TRBD1	NA	TRBV28	TRBJ2-7	CASSLLGTGAFEQYF	TGTGCCAGCAGTTTACTTGGGACAGGGGCATTCGAGCAGTACTTC
TRBD2	few	TRBV15	TRBJ2-7	CATSRDLSGRSSYEQHF	TGTGCCACCAGCAGAGATCTTAGCGGGCGAAGCTCCTACGAGCAGCACTTC
TRBD1	few	TRBV6-1	TRBJ1-6	CASSENRGRNSPLHF	TGTGCCAGCAGTGAAAACAGGGGAAGGAATTCACCCCTCCACTTT
TRBD1	NA	TRBV27	TRBJ2-1	CASSLLGTALYNEQFF	TGTGCCAGCAGTTTACTAGGGACAGCCTTATACAATGAGCAGTTCTTC
NA	many	TRBV9	TRBJ1-6	CASSLGGSYNSPLHF	TGTGCCAGCAGCCTCGGAGGCTCCTATAATTCACCCCTCCACTTT
NA	once	TRBV7-9	TRBJ1-1	CASSLGQASEAFF	TGTGCCAGCAGCTTAGGGCAGGCCTCTGAAGCTTTCTTT
NA	NA	TRBV28	TRBJ1-2	CASSSLSPVSGGYTF	TGTGCCAGCAGTTCCCTCAGCCCTGTCAGCGGGGGCTACACCTTC
TRBD2	NA	TRBV3-1/TRBV3-2	TRBJ2-3	CASSRGLAGLSTDTQYF	TGTGCCAGCAGCCGCGGACTAGCGGGACTCAGCACAGATACGCAGTATTTT
NA	few	TRBV5-1	TRBJ1-2	CASRSQDTSYGYTF	TGCGCCAGCAGATCACAGGATACTTCGTATGGCTACACCTTC
TRBD2	NA	TRBV2	TRBJ2-5	CASSEALGGLETQYF	TGTGCCAGCAGTGAAGCGCTGGGAGGGTTGGAGACCCAGTACTTC
TRBD1	NA	TRBV28	TRBJ1-2	CASKEGARYGYTF	TGTGCCAGCAAAGAGGGGGCAAGGTATGGCTACACCTTC
NA	NA	TRBV28	TRBJ1-2	CASSLPLYYGYTF	TGTGCCAGCAGTCTTCCACTATACTATGGCTACACCTTC
NA	few	TRBV30	TRBJ2-5	CAWTLPLTVRGGETQYF	TGTGCCTGGACCCTCCCCCTTACTGTCAGGGGCGGAGAGACCCAGTACTTC
NA	NA	TRBV27	TRBJ2-7	CASSFSSRTELPYEQYF	TGTGCCAGCAGTTTCTCCTCTCGGACAGAACTCCCCTACGAGCAGTACTTC
TRBD1	NA	TRBV24-1	TRBJ2-5	CATSDPGTGGQETQYF	TGTGCCACCAGTGACCCCGGGACAGGGGGGCAAGAGACCCAGTACTTC